What follows describes a single T cell receptor beta chain. This sample stems from a study of control samples from healthy donors and cancer patients. The CDR3 loop spans 13 amino acids. Germline CDR1 and CDR2: GTSNPN and SVGIG (reference sequence). The V and J ends lost 3 bases and 1 base, in that order; junction bases with no gene match: 2. Method: immunoSEQ multiplex PCR; TCRdb's copy keeps in-frame clones and lacks some. Of over 90,000 clones in the sample, 90% to 95% were seen once. V gene TRBV30 combines with J gene TRBJ1-1; 7 positions match TRBD1. The TCR comes from a woman aged 18 to 35 in good health. The sample taken for sequencing was blood. CDR3: CAWSRDRNTEAFF. The CDR3 DNA is TGTGCCTGGAGCCGGGACAGGAACACTGAAGCTTTCTTT.